One and the same sample provided the 25 T cell receptor beta chains below, sequenced in a study of T cells in Graves' hyperthyroidism and ophthalmopathy. The TCR beta CDR3 regions underwent amplification using RNA transcripts as the source. The TCR CDR3 first-round RT-PCR relied on the HTBI primer set. In TCRdb, the multiplex PCR reads were re-called with MiXCR into one record per CDR3 protein. The top ten clones hold roughly 4.8% of a sample with roughly 420,000 distinct CDR3 sequences, roughly 13% of them seen once. The sequenced sample consisted of blood. Receptors were obtained from a woman aged 18-29 years with Graves' hyperthyroidism.

In the case of this clonotype: The junction departs from the called germline gene at one end, perhaps through a read error. The chain recombines TRBV14 with TRBJ2-7; possibly TRBD1 or TRBD2 for D (6 bases each). CDR1 is SGHDN, CDR2 FVKESK, per germline. This CDR3 region has 14 residues. CDR3 in DNA: TGTGCCAGCGGCCAAGTGAGGGGGGCGGGGGAGCAGTACTTC. Translated, it gives CASGQVRGAGEQYF.

The chain carries TRBV6-2 or TRBV6-3 and TRBJ1-1; D call uncertain. This CDR3 region has 13 residues. Germline-derived CDR1 and CDR2 are MNHEY and SVGEGT. V lost 6 bases, J lost 4 bases, and 12 bases lay in between. As DNA, the CDR3 is TGTGCCAGCAGCCCAAGCCCTCGCACTGAAGCTTTCTTT. This codes for CASSPSPRTEAFF.

This clonotype appeared many times. This sequence joins TRBV20-1 and TRBJ2-7, with 15 bases aligning to TRBD2. The ends lost 4 bases at V and 5 bases at J; junction bases unmatched: 6. CDR3 length equals 15 residues. The germline V gene has CDR1 DFQATT and CDR2 SNEGSKA (reference sequence). The CDR3 reads CSAIGLAGGIHEQYF. The CDR3 DNA sequence: TGCAGTGCTATTGGACTAGCGGGAGGGATCCACGAGCAGTACTTC.

The chain joins TRBV3-1 to TRBJ2-7; 10 bases map to TRBD1. CDR1 is LGHDT, CDR2 YNNKEL, per germline (reference sequence). The CDR3 runs 16 residues. V was pared by 0 bases and J by 5 bases, with 7 bases of the junction left unmatched. CDR3 DNA: TGTGCCAGCAGCCAAGAGACCGGGACAGGGGTGGACGAGCAGTACTTC. Its translation is CASSQETGTGVDEQYF.

The chain has TRBV7-3 and TRBJ2-1; 7 nucleotides agree with TRBD2. Germline CDR1 SGHTA, CDR2 FQGTGA. Trimming took 5 bases from V and 8 from J; bases not matched to a gene: 15. This CDR3 has 16 residues. The chain's CDR3 is CASSRSPSGIRDEQFF. Written as DNA, the CDR3 is TGTGCCAGCAGCCGCAGTCCGAGCGGGATAAGGGATGAGCAGTTCTTC.

This clonotype was detected many times. The chain combines TRBV19 with TRBJ2-1; no definite D call. This CDR3 has 15 residues. Trimming removed 6 bases from V and 6 bases from J, with 18 bases in between. Looked up from germline, CDR1 is LNHDA and CDR2 is SQIVND (reference sequence). CDR3 DNA sequence: TGTGCCAGTAGCCCACCGACCAGGACGGGCAATGAGCAGTTCTTC. Translated, it gives CASSPPTRTGNEQFF.

Only one count was recorded for this clonotype. Since a much larger clone is just one base distant, this may be a read error. V is TRBV30 and J is TRBJ1-1; 8 nucleotides match TRBD1. The CDR3 runs 14 residues. With 4 bases clipped from V and 8 bases from J, the junction kept 12 bases outside the gene matches. Germline V gene lookup returns CDR1 GTSNPN and CDR2 SVGIG (reference sequence). The CDR3 spells CAWIVLGQGAEAFF. In nucleotides, the CDR3 is TGTGCCTGGATTGTACTTGGGCAGGGGGCAGAAGCTTTCTTT.

This clonotype was counted many times. The V and J genes are TRBV18 and TRBJ2-7, with D maybe TRBD1 (5 bases). The germline gives CDR1 KGHSH, CDR2 LQKENI. Trimming cost V 2 bases and J 6 bases, with 11 bases left between them. CDR3 length: 13 residues. In nucleotides, the CDR3 is TGTGCCAGCTCACCATCGGACACGCGCGAGCAGTACTTC. Protein sequence: CASSPSDTREQYF.

This clonotype has at least ten counts. This rearrangement joins TRBV11-2 to TRBJ2-3; a weak D match, TRBD1 (6 bases). Germline CDR1 and CDR2: SGHAT and FQNNGV. Deletions cut 4 bases from V and 0 bases from J, with 17 bases between. The CDR3 runs 17 residues. CDR3 sequence: CASSSLGQSDSTDTQYF. CDR3 sequence (DNA): TGTGCCAGCAGCTCCTTAGGACAGTCCGATAGCACAGATACGCAGTATTTT.

This clonotype was observed many times. This rearrangement joins TRBV28 to TRBJ2-7; 11 nucleotides agree with TRBD2. The V segment lost 7 bases and the J segment 5 bases; nucleotides outside the gene matches: 10. The CDR3 extends over 15 amino acids. CDR1 is MDHEN and CDR2 is SYDVKM in the germline V gene. The CDR3 region has the DNA TGTGCCAGCACCCCAGGTCGACTAGCGGGACACGAGCAGTACTTC. This translates into CASTPGRLAGHEQYF. Looking up the rest from reference TRBV28 and TRBJ2-7 gives the full variable domain: DVKVTQSSRYLVKRTGEKVFLECVQDMDHENMFWYRQDPGLGLRLIYFSYDVKMKEKGDIPEGYSVSREKKERFSLILESASTNQTSMYLCASTPGRLAGHEQYFGPGTRLTVT.

The sample holds many counts of this clonotype. The chain links TRBV12-3 or TRBV12-4 to TRBJ2-7; possibly TRBD2 for D (6 bases). The CDR3 has 14 residues. V lost 5 bases, J lost 2 bases, and 13 bases lay in between. The CDR3 here is CASSPGLNTYEQYF. The CDR3 DNA is TGTGCCAGCAGTCCGGGACTGAACACCTACGAGCAGTACTTC.

This clonotype has ten or more counts. The chain joins TRBV12-3 or TRBV12-4 to TRBJ2-2; 7 nucleotides match TRBD2. V lost 3 bases and J lost 5; bases outside the gene matches: 3. There are 14 residues in the CDR3. CDR3 sequence: CASSFVGGTGELFF. The CDR3, as DNA: TGTGCCAGCAGTTTTGTGGGAGGGACCGGGGAGCTGTTTTTT.

The rearrangement joins TRBV7-2 to TRBJ2-7; the D call may be TRBD1 or TRBD2 (5 bases each). The CDR3 consists of 15 residues. The germline gives CDR1 SGHTA, CDR2 FQGNSA. V was clipped by 5 bases and J by 3 bases, with 17 bases between them. This CDR3 is CASSIRDLGIYEQYF. CDR3 coding DNA: TGTGCCAGCAGCATCCGGGACCTAGGGATCTACGAGCAGTACTTC.

The genes are TRBV5-1 and TRBJ1-2, with 11 bases fitting TRBD1. CDR1 and CDR2 (germline): SGHRS, YFSETQ. The V segment lost 4 bases and the J segment 7 bases; nucleotides outside the gene matches: 12. The CDR3 extends over 16 amino acids. This CDR3 is CASSRGDRGKESGYTF. The CDR3 DNA is TGCGCCAGCAGCCGAGGGGACAGGGGGAAAGAGAGTGGCTACACCTTC.

This clonotype was counted many times. The CDR3 loop is CASSRKTLTGMNTEAFF. CDR3 nucleotide sequence: TGTGCCAGCAGTAGAAAGACCCTGACAGGGATGAACACTGAAGCTTTCTTT. The rearrangement links TRBV6-1 to TRBJ1-1, with TRBD1 identical over 7 bases. CDR1 is MNHNS, CDR2 SASEGT, per germline. The CDR3 runs 17 residues. After removal of 5 bases from V and 0 bases from J, the junction contained 12 bases not matched to a gene.

This clonotype was counted many times. V is TRBV6-1 and J is TRBJ2-3, with D possibly TRBD1 on 5 matching bases. CDR1 and CDR2 (germline): MNHNS, SASEGT. V was clipped by 6 bases and J by 4 bases, with 14 bases between them. This CDR3 is built from 14 residues. In nucleotides, the CDR3 is TGTGCCAGCAGCCTCGGCTGGGGCTCAGATACGCAGTATTTT. Translated: CASSLGWGSDTQYF.

This clonotype was recorded many times. The chain links TRBV19 to TRBJ1-5; 8 nucleotides agree with TRBD1. The trim removed 6 bases at V and 1 base at J, leaving 11 bases unmatched. This CDR3 region has 17 residues. Germline CDR1 LNHDA, CDR2 SQIVND (reference sequence). For the CDR3, the DNA is TGTGCCAGTAGGACCTACGCGACAGGGGTGAGCAATCAGCCCCAGCATTTT. The encoded protein is CASRTYATGVSNQPQHF.

In this sample, this clonotype turned up many times. The CDR3 bases are TGTGCCAGCTCACGAGGACAGGGCGATCAGCCCCAGCATTTT. This sequence encodes CASSRGQGDQPQHF. This chain connects TRBV18 to TRBJ1-5, with 8 bases aligning to TRBD1. The CDR3 contains 14 residues. V lost 4 bases and J lost 5; bases outside the gene matches: 4. Germline V gene data show CDR1 as KGHSH and CDR2 as LQKENI.

This clonotype has at least ten counts. This chain connects TRBV20-1 to TRBJ2-5; 16 nucleotides line up with TRBD2. From germline, CDR1 is DFQATT and CDR2 SNEGSKA (reference sequence). Unmatched junction bases numbered 6, after V lost 1 base and J lost 1 base. This CDR3 is 18 amino acids long. CDR3 coding DNA: TGCAGTGCTAGAGTTCCGGGACTAGCGGGAGGGCCCCAAGAGACCCAGTACTTC. The encoded protein is CSARVPGLAGGPQETQYF.

This clonotype was observed many times. The genes are TRBV30 and TRBJ2-7, with no clear D. CDR3 length: 15 amino acids. Trimming removed 1 base at V and 7 bases at J, with 20 bases between. Germline V lookup: CDR1 GTSNPN, CDR2 SVGIG (reference sequence). DNA for the CDR3: TGTGCCTGGAGTGCGACCCGGACGGATTTGAGAGAGCAGTACTTC. Translating gives CAWSATRTDLREQYF. Together with reference TRBV30 and TRBJ2-7, the CDR3 gives the full variable domain: SQTIHQWPATLVQPVGSPLSLECTVEGTSNPNLYWYRQAAGRGLQLLFYSVGIGQISSEVPQNLSASRPQDRQFILSSKKLLLSDSGFYLCAWSATRTDLREQYFGPGTRLTVT.

This clonotype was counted ten times or more. The chain is built from TRBV28 and TRBJ2-4; TRBD2 might be the D (6 bases). Trimming removed 5 bases at V and 8 bases at J, with 13 bases between. Germline V gene lookup returns CDR1 MDHEN and CDR2 SYDVKM. This CDR3 has 13 residues. The CDR3 region has the DNA TGTGCCAGCAGTCTCCAGACGGGAGACATTCAGTACTTC. The encoded protein is CASSLQTGDIQYF.

The V call is TRBV6-1, the J call TRBJ1-5; maybe TRBD1 (5 bases). The CDR3 covers 15 residues. Trimming cost V 5 bases and J 5 bases, with 16 bases left between them. The germline V gene has CDR1 MNHNS and CDR2 SASEGT. CDR3 coding DNA: TGTGCCAGCAGTCCGGACATTCATAACGATCAGCCCCAGCATTTT. This translates into CASSPDIHNDQPQHF.

This clonotype was counted a few times. The J gene is TRBJ1-1, the V gene TRBV7-9; D unclear. Germline CDR1 reads SEHNR; CDR2 reads FQNEAQ (reference sequence). With 6 bases removed from V and 1 base from J, the gap between germline ends came to 18 bases. The CDR3 spans 16 residues. The CDR3, as DNA: TGTGCCAGCAGTCGCACCAACAAGACCCCGAACACTGAAGCTTTCTTT. Translating gives CASSRTNKTPNTEAFF.

This clonotype was counted many times. The genes are TRBV12-3 or TRBV12-4 and TRBJ2-5; D gene uncertain. This CDR3 spans 12 amino acids. The germline V and J ends were trimmed by 2 bases and 5 bases, with 6 bases remaining between them. Here the CDR3 DNA reads TGTGCCAGCAGTTTAATGGGGGAGACCCAGTACTTC. This gives the protein CASSLMGETQYF.

The chain recombines TRBV9 with TRBJ1-1, with D perhaps matching TRBD1 (6 bases). Germline CDR1 and CDR2: SGDLS and YYNGEE. This CDR3 has 17 amino acids. V was cut by 1 base and J by 7 bases, with 23 bases left in between. CDR3 sequence (DNA): TGTGCCAGCAGCGTAAGCGGGGGGCCCGTGCTCTTGGGTGAAGCTTTCTTT. Protein: CASSVSGGPVLLGEAFF.